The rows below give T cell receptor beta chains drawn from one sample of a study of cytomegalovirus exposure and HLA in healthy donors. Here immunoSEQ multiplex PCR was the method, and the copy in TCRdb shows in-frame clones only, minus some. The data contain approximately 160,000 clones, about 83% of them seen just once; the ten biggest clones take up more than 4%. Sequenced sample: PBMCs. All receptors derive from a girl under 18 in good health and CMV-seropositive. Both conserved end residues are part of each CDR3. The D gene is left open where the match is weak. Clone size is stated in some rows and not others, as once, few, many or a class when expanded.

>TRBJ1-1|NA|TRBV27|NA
TGTGCCAGCAGTTTCTCCTCCCCTGACAGGAAGGGGGCTTTCTTT
CASSFSSPDRKGAFF
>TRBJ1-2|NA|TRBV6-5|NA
TGTGCCAGCCGCCCCGCGGGGTTCTATGGCTACACCTTC
CASRPAGFYGYTF
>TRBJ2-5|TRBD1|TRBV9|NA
TGTGCCAGCAGCGTCGGACAGGGGAAACAAGAGACCCAGTACTTC
CASSVGQGKQETQYF
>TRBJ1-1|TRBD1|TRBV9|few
TGTGCCAGCAGCGGACAGGGGGCGATGGACACTGAAGCTTTCTTT
CASSGQGAMDTEAFF
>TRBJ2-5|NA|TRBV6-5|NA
TGTGCCAGCAGCGCTTCACTCGAGACCCAGTACTTC
CASSASLETQYF
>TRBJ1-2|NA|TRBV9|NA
TGTGCCAGCAGCGTAATGAGGGATTTGAACTATGGCTACACCTTC
CASSVMRDLNYGYTF
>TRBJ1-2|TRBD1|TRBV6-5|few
TGTGCCAGCAGATCACAGGGGGCGAGCTATGGCTACACCTTC
CASRSQGASYGYTF
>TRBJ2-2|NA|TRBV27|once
TGTGCCAGCAGTCTTCTACAGGGCAACACCGGGGAGCTGTTTTTT
CASSLLQGNTGELFF
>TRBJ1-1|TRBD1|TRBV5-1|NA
TGCGCCAGCAGCATCACAGGGGGGGGGACTGAAGCTTTCTTT
CASSITGGGTEAFF
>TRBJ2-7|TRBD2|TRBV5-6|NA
TGTGCCAGCAGCGCGGGAGTGTCCTACGAGCAGTACTTC
CASSAGVSYEQYF
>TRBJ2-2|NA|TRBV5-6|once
TGTGCCAGCAGCGGAAGGGGGAGGGCGGCCGGGGAGCTGTTTTTT
CASSGRGRAAGELFF
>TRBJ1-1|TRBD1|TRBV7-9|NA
TGTGCCAGCAGCCCTAAGGACAGGTTGAACACTGAAGCTTTCTTT
CASSPKDRLNTEAFF
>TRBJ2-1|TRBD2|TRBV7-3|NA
TGTGCCAGCAGCTCCGGGACTAGCGGGGGGTCAAATGAGCAGTTCTTC
CASSSGTSGGSNEQFF
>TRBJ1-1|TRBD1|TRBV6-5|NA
TGTGCCAGCAGTGACAGGGAGAACACTGAAGCTTTCTTT
CASSDRENTEAFF
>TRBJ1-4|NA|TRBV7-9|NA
TGTGCCAGCAGCTTAAGGAGACAGGTCTCACAGGGCGAAAAACTGTTTTTT
CASSLRRQVSQGEKLFF
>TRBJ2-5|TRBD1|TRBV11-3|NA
TGTGCCAGCAGCGAGGACAGGGGGTCGAGAGAGACCCAGTACTTC
CASSEDRGSRETQYF
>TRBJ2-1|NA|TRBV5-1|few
TGCGCCAGCAGCAAATCAGGGGACAATGAGCAGTTCTTC
CASSKSGDNEQFF
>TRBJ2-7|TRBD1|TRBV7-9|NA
TGTGCCAGCAGCTTTTTGGACAGGAGCTCCTACGAGCAGTACTTC
CASSFLDRSSYEQYF
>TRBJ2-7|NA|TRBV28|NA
TGTGCCAGCAGTCTACCTCCCCCATCCTACGAGCAGTACTTC
CASSLPPPSYEQYF
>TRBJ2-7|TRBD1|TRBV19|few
TGTGCCAGTAGCTGGACAGGGACCTACGAGCAGTACTTC
CASSWTGTYEQYF
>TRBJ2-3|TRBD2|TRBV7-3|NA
TGTGCCAGCAGCAACTGGACTAGCTTGATCAACACAGATACGCAGTATTTT
CASSNWTSLINTDTQYF
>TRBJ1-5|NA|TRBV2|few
TGTGCCAGCAGTGTCTCACTTCAGCCCCAGCATTTT
CASSVSLQPQHF
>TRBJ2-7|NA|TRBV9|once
TGTGCCAGCAGCAAACGGGGTTTCGACGAGCAGTACTTC
CASSKRGFDEQYF
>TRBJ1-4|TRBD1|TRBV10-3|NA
TGTGCCATCAGTGAGGGACAGGGGAATGAAAAACTGTTTTTT
CAISEGQGNEKLFF
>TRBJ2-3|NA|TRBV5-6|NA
TGTGCCAGCAGCTTGCGTGTCAGGGGCACAGATACGCAGTATTTT
CASSLRVRGTDTQYF
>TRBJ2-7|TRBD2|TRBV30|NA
TGTGCCTGGAGTCGCGGGGGGGGCGGCCGAACCTACGAGCAGTACTTC
CAWSRGGGGRTYEQYF
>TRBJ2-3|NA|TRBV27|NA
TGTGCCAGCAGTCGTCAGGGATATAGCACAGATACGCAGTATTTT
CASSRQGYSTDTQYF
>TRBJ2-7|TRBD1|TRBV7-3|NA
TGTGCCAGCAACGATCCAATGGGACAGGAAACCCCCGTCTTCCTGGGCGAGCAGTACTTC
CASNDPMGQETPVFLGEQYF
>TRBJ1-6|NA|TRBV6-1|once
TGTGCCCGAACAGTGGATTCACCCCTCCACTTT
CARTVDSPLHF
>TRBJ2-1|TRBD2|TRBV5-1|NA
TGCGCCAGCGGGGGCGGGGGGGCCTATGTATCCTACAATGAGCAGTTCTTC
CASGGGGAYVSYNEQFF
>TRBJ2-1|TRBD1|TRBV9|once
TGTGCCAGCAGCGGTCCTCGACCGGGACAGGGACCTGGCAATGAGCAGTTCTTC
CASSGPRPGQGPGNEQFF
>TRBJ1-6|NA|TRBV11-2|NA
TGTGCCAGCAGCTTTATAGGGGGAACCCCTTCTAAATCCCTCCACTTT
CASSFIGGTPSKSLHF
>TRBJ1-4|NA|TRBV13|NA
TGTGCCAGCAGCTTAGGAGGCAGGGGCAATGAAAAACTGTTTTTT
CASSLGGRGNEKLFF
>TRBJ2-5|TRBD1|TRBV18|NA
TGTGCCAGCTCACCAACCACGGGACAGGTCCGAGAGACCCAGTACTTC
CASSPTTGQVRETQYF
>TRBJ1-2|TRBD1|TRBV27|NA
TGTGCCAGCAGTTCGGACAGGGGAAGCGGCTACACCTTC
CASSSDRGSGYTF
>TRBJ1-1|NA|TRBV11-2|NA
TGTGCCAGCAGCTTAGTCTTCTTGACAGGCCGGAACACTGAAGCCTTCTTT
CASSLVFLTGRNTEAFF
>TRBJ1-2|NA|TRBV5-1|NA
TGCGCCAGCAGCAACAGCTATGGCTACACCTTC
CASSNSYGYTF
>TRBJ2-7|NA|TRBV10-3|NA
TGTGCCATCAGTGACTCGCTGGGGGCCGAGCAGTACTTC
CAISDSLGAEQYF
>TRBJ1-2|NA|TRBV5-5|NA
TGTGCCAGCAGCTTGGAAGGAGGCAGGTACGAGGGCTACACCTTC
CASSLEGGRYEGYTF
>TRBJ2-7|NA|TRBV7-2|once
TGTGCCAGCAGCTTAGGGCCGCCAGGGGCCCGGAACGAGCAGTACTTC
CASSLGPPGARNEQYF
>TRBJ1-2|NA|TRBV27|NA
TGTGCCAGCGGGGGGGGCGATAGGAAAAACTATGGCTACACCTTC
CASGGGDRKNYGYTF
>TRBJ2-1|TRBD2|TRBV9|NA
TGTGCCAGCAGCGTAGCCGGCGGGGGGGCCCCCGATGAGCAGTTCTTC
CASSVAGGGAPDEQFF
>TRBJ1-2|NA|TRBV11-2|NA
TGTGCCAGCAGCAAAACAGGGTACGAGGGCGGCTACACCTTC
CASSKTGYEGGYTF
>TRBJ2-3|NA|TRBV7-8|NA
TGTGCCAGCAGCTTAGTCCCAGGGTTCTCTAGCACAGATACGCAGTATTTT
CASSLVPGFSSTDTQYF
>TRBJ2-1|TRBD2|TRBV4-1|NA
TGCGCCAGCAGCCTCCTTAGCGAGCGGGGGTTAAACAATGAGCAGTTCTTC
CASSLLSERGLNNEQFF
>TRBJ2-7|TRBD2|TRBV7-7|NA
TGTGCTAGCAGCCCGGGACTAGCGGGGGGGCGTAACGAGCAGTACTTC
CASSPGLAGGRNEQYF